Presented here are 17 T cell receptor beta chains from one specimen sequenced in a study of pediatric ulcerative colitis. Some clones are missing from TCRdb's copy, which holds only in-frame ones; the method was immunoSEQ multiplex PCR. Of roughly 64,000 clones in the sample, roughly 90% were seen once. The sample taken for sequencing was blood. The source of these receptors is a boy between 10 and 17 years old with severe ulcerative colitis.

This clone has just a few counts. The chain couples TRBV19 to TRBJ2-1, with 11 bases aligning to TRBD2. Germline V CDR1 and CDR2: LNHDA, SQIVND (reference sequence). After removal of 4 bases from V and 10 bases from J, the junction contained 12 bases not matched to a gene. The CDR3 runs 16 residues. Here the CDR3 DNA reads TGTGCCAGTAGTAGCTTAACCGGGACTAGCGGAAGAGAGCAGTTCTTC. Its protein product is CASSSLTGTSGREQFF.

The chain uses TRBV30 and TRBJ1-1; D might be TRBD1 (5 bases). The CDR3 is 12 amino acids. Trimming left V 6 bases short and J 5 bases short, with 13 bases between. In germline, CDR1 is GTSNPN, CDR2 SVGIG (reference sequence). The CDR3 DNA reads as TGTGCCTGCCTCCAGGGTCGGACTGAAGCTTTCTTT. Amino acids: CACLQGRTEAFF.

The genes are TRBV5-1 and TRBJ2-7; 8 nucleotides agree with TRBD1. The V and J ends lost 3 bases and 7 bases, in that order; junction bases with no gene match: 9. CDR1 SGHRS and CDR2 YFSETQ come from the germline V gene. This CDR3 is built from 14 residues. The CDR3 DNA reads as TGCGCCAGCAGCTCAGGACAGGGAGTGAGGGAGCAGTACTTC. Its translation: CASSSGQGVREQYF. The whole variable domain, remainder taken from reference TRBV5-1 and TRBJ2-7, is KAGVTQTPRYLIKTRGQQVTLSCSPISGHRSVSWYQQTPGQGLQFLFEYFSETQRNKGNFPGRFSGRQFSNSRSEMNVSTLELGDSALYLCASSSGQGVREQYFGPGTRLTVT.

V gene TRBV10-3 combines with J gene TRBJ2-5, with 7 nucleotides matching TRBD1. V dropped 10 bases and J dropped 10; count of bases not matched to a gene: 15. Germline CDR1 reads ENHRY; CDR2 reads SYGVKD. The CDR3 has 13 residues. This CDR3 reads CATLPGTQGDQYF. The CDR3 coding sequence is TGTGCCACCCTCCCCGGGACCCAGGGGGACCAGTACTTC.

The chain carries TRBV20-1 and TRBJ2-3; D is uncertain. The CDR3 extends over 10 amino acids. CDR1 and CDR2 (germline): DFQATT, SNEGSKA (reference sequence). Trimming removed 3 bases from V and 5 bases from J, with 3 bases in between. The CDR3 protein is CSASLDTQYF. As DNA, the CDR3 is TGCAGTGCTAGCCTAGATACGCAGTATTTT.

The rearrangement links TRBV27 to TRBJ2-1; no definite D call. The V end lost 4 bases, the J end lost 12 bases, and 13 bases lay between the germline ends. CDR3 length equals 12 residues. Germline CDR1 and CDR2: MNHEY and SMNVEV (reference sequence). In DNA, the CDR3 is TGTGCCAGCAGTTCCAGGAATTATAGGCAGTTCTTC. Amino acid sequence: CASSSRNYRQFF.

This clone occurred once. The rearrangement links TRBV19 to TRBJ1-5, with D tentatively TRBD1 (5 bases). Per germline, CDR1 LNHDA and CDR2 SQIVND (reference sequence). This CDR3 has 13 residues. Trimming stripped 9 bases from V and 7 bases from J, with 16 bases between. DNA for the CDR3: TGTGCCAGCGGCGATACGGGGGTCCAGCCCCAGCATTTT. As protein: CASGDTGVQPQHF.

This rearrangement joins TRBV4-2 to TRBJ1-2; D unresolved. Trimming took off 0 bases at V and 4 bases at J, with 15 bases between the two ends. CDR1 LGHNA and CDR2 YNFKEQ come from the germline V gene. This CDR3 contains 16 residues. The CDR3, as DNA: TGTGCCAGCAGCCAAGATGACCCTCTGGGGTCCTATGGCTACACCTTC. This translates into CASSQDDPLGSYGYTF.

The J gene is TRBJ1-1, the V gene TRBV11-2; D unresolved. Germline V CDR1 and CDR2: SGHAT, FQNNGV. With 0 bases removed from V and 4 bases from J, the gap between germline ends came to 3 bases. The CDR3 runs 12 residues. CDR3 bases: TGTGCCAGCAGCTTAGATCCCACTGAAGCTTTCTTT. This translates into CASSLDPTEAFF. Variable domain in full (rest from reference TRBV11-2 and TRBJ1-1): EAGVAQSPRYKIIEKRQSVAFWCNPISGHATLYWYQQILGQGPKLLIQFQNNGVVDDSQLPKDRFSAERLKGVDSTLKIQPAKLEDSAVYLCASSLDPTEAFFGQGTRLTVV.

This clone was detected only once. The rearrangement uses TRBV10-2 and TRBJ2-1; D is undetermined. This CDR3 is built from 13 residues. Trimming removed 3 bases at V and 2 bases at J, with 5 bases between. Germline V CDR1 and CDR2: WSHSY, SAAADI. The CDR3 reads CASSDGPYNEQFF. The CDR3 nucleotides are TGCGCCAGCAGTGACGGACCCTACAATGAGCAGTTCTTC.

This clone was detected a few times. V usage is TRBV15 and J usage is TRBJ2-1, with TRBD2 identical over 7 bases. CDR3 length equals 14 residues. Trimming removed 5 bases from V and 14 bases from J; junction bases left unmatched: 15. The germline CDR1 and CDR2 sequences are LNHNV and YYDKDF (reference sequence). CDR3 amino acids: CATSQRGAGENEFF. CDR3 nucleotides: TGTGCCACCAGCCAGAGAGGGGCGGGAGAAAATGAGTTCTTC.

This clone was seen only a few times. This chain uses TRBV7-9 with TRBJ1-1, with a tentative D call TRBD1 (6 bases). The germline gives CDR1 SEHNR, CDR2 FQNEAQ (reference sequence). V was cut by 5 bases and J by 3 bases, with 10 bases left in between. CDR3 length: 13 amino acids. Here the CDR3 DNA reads TGTGCCAGCAGCCCCCCAGGGGACACTGAAGCTTTCTTT. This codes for CASSPPGDTEAFF.

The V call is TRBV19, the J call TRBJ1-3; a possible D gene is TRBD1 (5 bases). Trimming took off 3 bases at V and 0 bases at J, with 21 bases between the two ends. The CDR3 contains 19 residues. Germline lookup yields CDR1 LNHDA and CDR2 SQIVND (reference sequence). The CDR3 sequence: CASSILVGEDSTSGNTIYF. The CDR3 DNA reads TGTGCCAGTAGTATTCTAGTAGGCGAAGACAGTACCTCTGGAAACACCATATATTTT.

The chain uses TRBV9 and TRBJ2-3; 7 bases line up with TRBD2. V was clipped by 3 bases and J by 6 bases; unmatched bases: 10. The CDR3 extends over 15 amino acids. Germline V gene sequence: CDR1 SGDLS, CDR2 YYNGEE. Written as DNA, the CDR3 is TGTGCCAGCAGCGAAGGGACTAACCTTGCCGATACGCAGTATTTT. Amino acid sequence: CASSEGTNLADTQYF.

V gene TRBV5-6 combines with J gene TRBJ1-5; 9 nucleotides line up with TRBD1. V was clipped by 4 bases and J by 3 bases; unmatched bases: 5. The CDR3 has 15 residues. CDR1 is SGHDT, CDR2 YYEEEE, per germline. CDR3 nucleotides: TGTGCCAGCAGCGTGACAGGGGGTTACAATCAGCCCCAGCATTTT. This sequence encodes CASSVTGGYNQPQHF.

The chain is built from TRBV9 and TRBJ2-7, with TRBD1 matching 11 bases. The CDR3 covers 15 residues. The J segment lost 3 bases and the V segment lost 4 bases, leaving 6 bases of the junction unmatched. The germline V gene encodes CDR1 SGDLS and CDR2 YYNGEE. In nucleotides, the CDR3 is TGTGCCAGCAGCCCAAGGGACAGGGGGGGCTACGAGCAGTACTTC. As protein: CASSPRDRGGYEQYF.

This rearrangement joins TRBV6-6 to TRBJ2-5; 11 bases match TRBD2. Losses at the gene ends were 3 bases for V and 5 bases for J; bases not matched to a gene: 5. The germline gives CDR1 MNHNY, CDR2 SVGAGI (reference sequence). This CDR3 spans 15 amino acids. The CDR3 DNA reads TGTGCCAGCAGTTATGCTACTAGCGGGGGCGAGACCCAGTACTTC. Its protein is CASSYATSGGETQYF.